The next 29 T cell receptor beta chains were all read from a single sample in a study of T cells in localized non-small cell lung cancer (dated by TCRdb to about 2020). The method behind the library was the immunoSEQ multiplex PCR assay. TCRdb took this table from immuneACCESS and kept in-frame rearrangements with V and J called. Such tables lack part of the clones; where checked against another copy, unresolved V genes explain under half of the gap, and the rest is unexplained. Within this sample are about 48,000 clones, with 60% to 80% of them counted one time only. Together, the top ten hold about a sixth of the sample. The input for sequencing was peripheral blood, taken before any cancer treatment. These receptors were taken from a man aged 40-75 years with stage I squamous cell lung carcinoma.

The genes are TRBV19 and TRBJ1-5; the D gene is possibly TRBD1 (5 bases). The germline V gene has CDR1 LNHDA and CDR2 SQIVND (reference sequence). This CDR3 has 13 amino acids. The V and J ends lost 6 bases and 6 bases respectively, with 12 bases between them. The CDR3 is CASSPDGGQPQHF. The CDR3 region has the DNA TGTGCCAGTAGCCCGGACGGGGGTCAGCCCCAGCATTTT. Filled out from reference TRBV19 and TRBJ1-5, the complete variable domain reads DGGITQSPKYLFRKEGQNVTLSCEQNLNHDAMYWYRQDPGQGLRLIYYSQIVNDFQKGDIAEGYSVSREKKESFPLTVTSAQKNPTAFYLCASSPDGGQPQHFGDGTRLSIL.

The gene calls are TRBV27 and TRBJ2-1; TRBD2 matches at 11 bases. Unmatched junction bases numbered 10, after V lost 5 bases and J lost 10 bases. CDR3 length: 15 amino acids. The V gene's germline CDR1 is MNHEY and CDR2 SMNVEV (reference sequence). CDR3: CASSPQNSGGAEQFF. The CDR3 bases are TGTGCCAGCAGTCCTCAAAATAGCGGGGGGGCCGAGCAGTTCTTC.

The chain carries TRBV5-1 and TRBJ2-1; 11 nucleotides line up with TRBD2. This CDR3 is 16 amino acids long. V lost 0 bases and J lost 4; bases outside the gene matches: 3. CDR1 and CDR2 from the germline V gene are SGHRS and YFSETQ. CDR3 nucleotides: TGCGCCAGCAGCTTGGAAGCTAGCGGGGGGTACAATGAGCAGTTCTTC. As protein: CASSLEASGGYNEQFF.

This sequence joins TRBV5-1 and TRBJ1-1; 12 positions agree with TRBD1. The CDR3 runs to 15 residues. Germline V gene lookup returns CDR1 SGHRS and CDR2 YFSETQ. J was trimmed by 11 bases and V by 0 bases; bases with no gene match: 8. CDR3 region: CASSLAGTGGEEAFF. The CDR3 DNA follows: TGCGCCAGCAGCTTGGCTGGGACAGGGGGCGAGGAGGCTTTCTTT.

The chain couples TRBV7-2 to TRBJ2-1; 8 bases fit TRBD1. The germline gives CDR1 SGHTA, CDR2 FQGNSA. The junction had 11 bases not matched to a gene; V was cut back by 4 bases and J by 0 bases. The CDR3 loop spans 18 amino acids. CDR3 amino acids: CASSSPYRTGSSYNEQFF. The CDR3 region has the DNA TGTGCCAGCAGCTCTCCTTACCGGACAGGGAGCTCCTACAATGAGCAGTTCTTC.

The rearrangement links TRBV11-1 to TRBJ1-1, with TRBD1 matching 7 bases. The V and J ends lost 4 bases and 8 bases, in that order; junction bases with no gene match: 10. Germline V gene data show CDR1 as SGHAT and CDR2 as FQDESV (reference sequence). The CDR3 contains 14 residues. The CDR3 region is CASSSRTGTTEAFF. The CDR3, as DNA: TGTGCCAGCAGCTCGCGGACAGGCACTACGGAAGCTTTCTTT.

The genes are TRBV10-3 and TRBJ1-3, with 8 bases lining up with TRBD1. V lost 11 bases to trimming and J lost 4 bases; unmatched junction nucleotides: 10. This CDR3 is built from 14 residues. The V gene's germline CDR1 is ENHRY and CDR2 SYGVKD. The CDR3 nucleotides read TGTGCCCAATCTATCGGACAGGGCGGAAACACCATATATTTT. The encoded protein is CAQSIGQGGNTIYF.

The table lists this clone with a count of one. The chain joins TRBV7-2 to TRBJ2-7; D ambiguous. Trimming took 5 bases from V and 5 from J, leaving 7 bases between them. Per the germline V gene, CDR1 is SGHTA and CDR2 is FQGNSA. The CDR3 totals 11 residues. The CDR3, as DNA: TGTGCCAGCAGCCTTAGTAACGAGCAGTACTTC. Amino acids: CASSLSNEQYF.

CDR3 region: CASSIRGRGDQPQHF. For the CDR3, the DNA is TGTGCCAGTAGTATAAGGGGCAGGGGAGACCAGCCCCAGCATTTT. The rearrangement uses TRBV19 and TRBJ1-5; possible D gene TRBD1, 6 bases. V lost 2 bases to trimming and J lost 7 bases, with 15 bases between them. From germline, CDR1 is LNHDA and CDR2 SQIVND (reference sequence). CDR3 size: 15 residues.

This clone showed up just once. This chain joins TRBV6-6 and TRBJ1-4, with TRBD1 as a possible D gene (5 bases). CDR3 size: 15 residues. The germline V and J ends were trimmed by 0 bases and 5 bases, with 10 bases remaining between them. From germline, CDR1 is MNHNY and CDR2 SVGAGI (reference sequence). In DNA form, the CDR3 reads TGTGCCAGCAGTTACTCGGGGCTGGGGAATGAAAAACTGTTTTTT. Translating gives CASSYSGLGNEKLFF.

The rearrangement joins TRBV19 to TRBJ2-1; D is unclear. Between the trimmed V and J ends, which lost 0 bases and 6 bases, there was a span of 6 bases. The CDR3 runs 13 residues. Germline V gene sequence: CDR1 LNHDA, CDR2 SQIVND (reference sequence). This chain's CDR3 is CASSIDRLNEQFF. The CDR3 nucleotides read TGTGCCAGTAGTATAGACAGACTCAATGAGCAGTTCTTC.

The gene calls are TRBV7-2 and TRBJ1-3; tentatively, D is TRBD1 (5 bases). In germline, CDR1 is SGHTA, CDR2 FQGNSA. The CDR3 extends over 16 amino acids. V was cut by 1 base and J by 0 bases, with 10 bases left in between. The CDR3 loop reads CASSLGSRGSGNTIYF. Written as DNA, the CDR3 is TGTGCCAGCAGCTTAGGATCTAGGGGCTCTGGAAACACCATATATTTT.

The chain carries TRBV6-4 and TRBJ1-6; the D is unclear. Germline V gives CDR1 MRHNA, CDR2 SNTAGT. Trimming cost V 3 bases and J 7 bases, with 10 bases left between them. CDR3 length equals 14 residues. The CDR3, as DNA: TGTGCCAGCAGTGAGCAGGCGAAGAATTCACCCCTCCACTTT. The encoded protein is CASSEQAKNSPLHF.

As DNA, the CDR3 is TGTGCCAGTAGTATGGACAGTAGGAACACTGAAGCTTTCTTT. Translation: CASSMDSRNTEAFF. The chain combines TRBV19 with TRBJ1-1, with D perhaps TRBD1 (6 bases). Per germline, CDR1 LNHDA and CDR2 SQIVND (reference sequence). V lost 3 bases and J lost 1, with 9 bases in between. There are 14 residues in the CDR3.

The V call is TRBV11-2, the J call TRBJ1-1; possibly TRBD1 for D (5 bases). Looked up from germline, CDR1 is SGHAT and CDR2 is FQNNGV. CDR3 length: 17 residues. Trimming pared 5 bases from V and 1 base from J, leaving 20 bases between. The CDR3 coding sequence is TGTGCCAGCAGCCAAAGGGATTCAGGGAAGCCGAACACTGAAGCTTTCTTT. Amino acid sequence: CASSQRDSGKPNTEAFF.

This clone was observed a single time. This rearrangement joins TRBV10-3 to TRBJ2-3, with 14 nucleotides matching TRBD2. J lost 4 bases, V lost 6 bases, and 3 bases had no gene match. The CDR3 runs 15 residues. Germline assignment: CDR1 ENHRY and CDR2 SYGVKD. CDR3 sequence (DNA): TGTGCCATCAGCCCGGGACTAGCGGGGGCAGATACGCAGTATTTT. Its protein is CAISPGLAGADTQYF.

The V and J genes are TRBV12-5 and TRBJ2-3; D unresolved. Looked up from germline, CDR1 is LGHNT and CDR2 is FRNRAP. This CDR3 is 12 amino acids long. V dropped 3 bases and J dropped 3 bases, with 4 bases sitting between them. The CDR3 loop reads CASGFQTDTQYF. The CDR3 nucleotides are TGTGCTAGTGGTTTCCAAACAGATACGCAGTATTTT.

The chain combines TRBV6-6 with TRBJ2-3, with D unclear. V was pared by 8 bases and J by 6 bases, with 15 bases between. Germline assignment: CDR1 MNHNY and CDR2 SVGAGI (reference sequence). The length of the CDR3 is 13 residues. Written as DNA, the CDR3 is TGTGCCAGCTCGGTCGGGCCGACGGATACGCAGTATTTT. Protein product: CASSVGPTDTQYF.

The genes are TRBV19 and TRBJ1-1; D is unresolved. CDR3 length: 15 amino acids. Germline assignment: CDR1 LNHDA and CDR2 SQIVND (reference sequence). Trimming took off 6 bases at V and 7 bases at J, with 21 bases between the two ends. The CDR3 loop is CASRTRGAGPIEAFF. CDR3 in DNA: TGTGCCAGTAGAACAAGAGGTGCCGGGCCCATTGAAGCTTTCTTT.

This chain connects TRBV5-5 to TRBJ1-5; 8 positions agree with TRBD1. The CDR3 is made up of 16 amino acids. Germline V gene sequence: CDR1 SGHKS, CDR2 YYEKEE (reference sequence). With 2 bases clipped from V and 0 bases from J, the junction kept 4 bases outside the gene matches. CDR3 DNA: TGTGCCAGCAGCTTTATGGACAGGGCTAGCAATCAGCCCCAGCATTTT. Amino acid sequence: CASSFMDRASNQPQHF.

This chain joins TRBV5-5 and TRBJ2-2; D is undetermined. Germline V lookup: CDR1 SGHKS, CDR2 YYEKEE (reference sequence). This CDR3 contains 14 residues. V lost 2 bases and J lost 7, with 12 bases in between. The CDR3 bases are TGTGCCAGCAGCTTTAAAATGGGCTTCGGGGAGCTGTTTTTT. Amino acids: CASSFKMGFGELFF.

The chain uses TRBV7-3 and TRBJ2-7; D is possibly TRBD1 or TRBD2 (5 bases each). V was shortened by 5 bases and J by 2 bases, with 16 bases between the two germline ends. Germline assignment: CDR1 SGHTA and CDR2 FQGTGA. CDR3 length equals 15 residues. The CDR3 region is CASSVYGTETYEQYF. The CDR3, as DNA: TGTGCCAGCAGCGTCTACGGGACGGAGACCTACGAGCAGTACTTC.

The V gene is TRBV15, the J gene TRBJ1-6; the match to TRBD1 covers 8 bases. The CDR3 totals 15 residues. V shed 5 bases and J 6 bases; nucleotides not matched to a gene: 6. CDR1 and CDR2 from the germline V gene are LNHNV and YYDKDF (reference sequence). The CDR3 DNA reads TGTGCCACCAGCGCGCAGGGACAGGCTAATTCACCCCTCCACTTT. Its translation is CATSAQGQANSPLHF.

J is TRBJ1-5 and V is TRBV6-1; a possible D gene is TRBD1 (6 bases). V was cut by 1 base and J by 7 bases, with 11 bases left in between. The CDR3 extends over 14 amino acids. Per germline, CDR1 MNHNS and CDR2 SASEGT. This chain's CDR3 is CASSEGGAEQPQHF. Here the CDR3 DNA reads TGTGCCAGCAGTGAAGGGGGGGCGGAGCAGCCCCAGCATTTT.

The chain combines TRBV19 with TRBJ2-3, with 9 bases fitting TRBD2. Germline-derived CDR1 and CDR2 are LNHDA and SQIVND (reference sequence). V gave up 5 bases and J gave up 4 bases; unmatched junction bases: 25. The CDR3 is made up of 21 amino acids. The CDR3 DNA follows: TGTGCCAGTAGTGACCCCCGGGGGCGGGGGGGACCCACGACTGGGGCAGATACGCAGTATTTT. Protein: CASSDPRGRGGPTTGADTQYF. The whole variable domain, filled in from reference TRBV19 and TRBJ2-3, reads DGGITQSPKYLFRKEGQNVTLSCEQNLNHDAMYWYRQDPGQGLRLIYYSQIVNDFQKGDIAEGYSVSREKKESFPLTVTSAQKNPTAFYLCASSDPRGRGGPTTGADTQYFGPGTRLTVL.

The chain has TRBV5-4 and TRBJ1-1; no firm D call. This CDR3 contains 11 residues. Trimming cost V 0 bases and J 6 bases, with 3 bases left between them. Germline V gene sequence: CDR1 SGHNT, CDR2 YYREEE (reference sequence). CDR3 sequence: CASSLGSEAFF. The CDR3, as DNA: TGTGCCAGCAGCTTGGGGTCTGAAGCTTTCTTT. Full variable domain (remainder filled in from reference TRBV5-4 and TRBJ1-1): ETGVTQSPTHLIKTRGQQVTLRCSSQSGHNTVSWYQQALGQGPQFIFQYYREEENGRGNFPPRFSGLQFPNYSSELNVNALELDDSALYLCASSLGSEAFFGQGTRLTVV.

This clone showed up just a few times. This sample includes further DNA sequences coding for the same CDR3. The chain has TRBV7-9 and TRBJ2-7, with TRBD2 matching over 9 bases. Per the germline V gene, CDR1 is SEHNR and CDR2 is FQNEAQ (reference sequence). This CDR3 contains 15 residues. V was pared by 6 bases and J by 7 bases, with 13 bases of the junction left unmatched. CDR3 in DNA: TGTGCCAGCAGATCTGGTGGCGGGGGGGCGAGGGAGCAGTACTTC. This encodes CASRSGGGGAREQYF.

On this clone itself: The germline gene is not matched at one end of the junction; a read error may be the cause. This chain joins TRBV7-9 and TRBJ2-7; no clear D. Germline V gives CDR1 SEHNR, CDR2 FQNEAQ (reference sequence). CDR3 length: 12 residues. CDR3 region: CAGSLDPYEQYF. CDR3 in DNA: TGTGCCGGCAGCTTGGACCCTTACGAGCAGTACTTC.

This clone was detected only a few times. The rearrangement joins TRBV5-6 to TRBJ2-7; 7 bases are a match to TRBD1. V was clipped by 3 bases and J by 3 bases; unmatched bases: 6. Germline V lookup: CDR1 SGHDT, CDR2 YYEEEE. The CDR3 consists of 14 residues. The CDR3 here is CASSSEGTDYEQYF. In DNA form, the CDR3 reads TGTGCCAGCAGCTCCGAAGGGACAGACTACGAGCAGTACTTC.